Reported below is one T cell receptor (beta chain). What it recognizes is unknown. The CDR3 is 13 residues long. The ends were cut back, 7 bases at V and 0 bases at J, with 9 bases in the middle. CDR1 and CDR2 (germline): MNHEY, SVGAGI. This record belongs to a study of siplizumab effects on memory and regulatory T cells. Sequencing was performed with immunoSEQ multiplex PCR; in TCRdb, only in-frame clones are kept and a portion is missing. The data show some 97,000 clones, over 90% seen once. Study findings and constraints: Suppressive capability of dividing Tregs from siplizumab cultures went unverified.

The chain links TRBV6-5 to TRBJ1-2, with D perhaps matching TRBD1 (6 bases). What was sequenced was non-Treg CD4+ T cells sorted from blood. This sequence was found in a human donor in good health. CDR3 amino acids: CASKGGPNYGYTF. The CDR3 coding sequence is TGTGCCAGCAAGGGGGGACCTAACTATGGCTACACCTTC.